This TCR beta chain was identified in a study of blood T cell repertoires in COVID-19. Study at large: The origin of the acute and convalescent COVID-19 samples was the United States, Italy and Spain. PBMCs, B-cell-depleted T cells, or T cells were the source of the cDNA or gDNA that made up the material.

There are a few counts of this clone. In the authors' methods: Amplification of reference gene primers provided the estimated nucleated cell counts. Assay: immunoSEQ multiplex PCR; the TCRdb copy retains only in-frame clones and omits some. From that table come the V and J calls and clone size; the DNA was used to work out D and trimming. The table has more than 150,000 clones, roughly 79% seen once. Followed over time, Seattle patients had been enrolled while infection was active. Trimming shortened V by 0 bases and J by 3 bases, and 12 bases separated the two germline ends. CDR3 length equals 16 residues. The germline gives CDR1 ENHRY, CDR2 SYGVKD.

Material: peripheral blood. The genes are TRBV10-3 and TRBJ1-5, with D maybe TRBD1 (6 bases). This TCR came from a woman of 80 years or more with COVID-19, enrolled during active disease. DNA of the CDR3: TGTGCCATCAGTGAGTCGAACCGGGACATCAATCAGCCCCAGCATTTT. It codes for CAISESNRDINQPQHF.